This TCR beta chain was obtained from a study of blood T cell repertoires in COVID-19. Study-level background: Samples came from the United States, Italy and Spain, spanning acute and convalescent COVID-19. In each case, the material was cDNA or gDNA derived from T cells, B-cell-depleted T cells, or PBMCs.

The CDR3 totals 16 residues. V gave up 1 base and J gave up 2 bases, with 14 bases separating them. Looked up from germline, CDR1 is SGHVS and CDR2 is FQNEAQ. Original methodology: Amplification with reference gene primers provided the estimates of nucleated cell counts. Some clones are missing from TCRdb's copy, which holds only in-frame ones; the method was immunoSEQ multiplex PCR. V and J calls and clone size are copied from that table; D and trimming were computed from the DNA. The data hold around 64,000 clones, with roughly 88% observed a single time. Sequencing was carried out using peripheral blood. V and J are TRBV7-8 and TRBJ1-1, with D uncertain. The TCR sequence derives from a human donor in a cohort sampled during active COVID-19. The CDR3 is CASSLVPPRENTEAFF. The CDR3, as DNA: TGTGCCAGCAGCTTAGTTCCCCCGAGGGAAAACACTGAAGCTTTCTTT.